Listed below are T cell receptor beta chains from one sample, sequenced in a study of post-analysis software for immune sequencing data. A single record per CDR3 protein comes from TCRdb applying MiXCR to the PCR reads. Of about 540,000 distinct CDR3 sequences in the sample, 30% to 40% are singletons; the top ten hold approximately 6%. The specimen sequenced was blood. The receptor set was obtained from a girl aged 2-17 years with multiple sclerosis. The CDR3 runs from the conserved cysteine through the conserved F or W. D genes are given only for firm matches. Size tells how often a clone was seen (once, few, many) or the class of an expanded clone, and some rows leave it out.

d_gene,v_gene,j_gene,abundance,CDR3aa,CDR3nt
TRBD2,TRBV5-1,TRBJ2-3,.,CASSSTGAGTSGPSTSTDTQYF,TGCGCCAGCAGCTCCACTGGAGCCGGGACTAGCGGGCCCAGCACTAGCACAGATACGCAGTATTTT
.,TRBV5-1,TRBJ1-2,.,CASSLAPGDNYGYTF,TGCGCCAGCAGCTTGGCCCCAGGGGATAACTATGGCTACACCTTC
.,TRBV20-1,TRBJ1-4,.,CSALSNEKLFF,TGCAGTGCTCTCAGCAATGAAAAACTGTTTTTT
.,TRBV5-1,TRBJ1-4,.,CASSPEHPTNEKLFF,TGCGCCAGCAGCCCCGAGCATCCAACTAATGAAAAACTGTTTTTT
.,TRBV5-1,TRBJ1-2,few,CASKGAGGFEGYTF,TGCGCCAGCAAGGGAGCAGGCGGGTTTGAAGGCTACACCTTC
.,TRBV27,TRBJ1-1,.,CASSSRGGFTQAPEAFF,TGTGCCAGCAGTTCCCGTGGGGGTTTCACCCAGGCCCCTGAAGCTTTCTTT
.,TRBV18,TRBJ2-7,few,CASSPLSRVYEQYF,TGTGCCAGCTCACCACTCTCCAGGGTCTACGAGCAGTACTTC
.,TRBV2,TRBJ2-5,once,CASSEAPTGQETQYF,TGTGCCAGCAGTGAAGCCCCCACGGGTCAAGAGACCCAGTACTTC
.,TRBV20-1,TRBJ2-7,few,CSFRGASTYEQYF,TGCAGCTTCCGGGGGGCCTCCACGTACGAGCAGTACTTC
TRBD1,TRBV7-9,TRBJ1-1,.,CASSPLDRGGKAFF,TGTGCCAGCAGCCCCCTGGACAGGGGCGGCAAAGCTTTCTTT
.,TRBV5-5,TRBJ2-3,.,CASGLERAETDTQYF,TGTGCCAGCGGCTTGGAACGGGCTGAAACGGATACGCAGTATTTT
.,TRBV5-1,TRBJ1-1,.,CASSLARQDTEAFF,TGCGCCAGCAGCTTGGCCCGACAGGACACTGAAGCTTTCTTT
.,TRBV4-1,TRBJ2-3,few,CASSLRGSQSTDTQYF,TGCGCCAGCAGCCTACGGGGGAGCCAGTCCACAGATACGCAGTATTTT
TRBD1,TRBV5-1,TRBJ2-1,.,CASSRGQVDEQFF,TGCGCCAGCAGCCGAGGACAGGTTGATGAGCAGTTCTTC
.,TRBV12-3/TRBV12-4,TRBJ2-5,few,CASSRSGSQETQYF,TGTGCCAGCAGCAGGTCCGGCAGCCAAGAGACCCAGTACTTC
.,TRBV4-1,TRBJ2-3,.,CASSPGLISTDTQYF,TGCGCCAGCAGCCCAGGACTGATAAGCACAGATACGCAGTATTTT
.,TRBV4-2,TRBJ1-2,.,CASSQRGPEHGYTF,TGTGCCAGCAGCCAACGGGGCCCAGAACATGGCTACACCTTC
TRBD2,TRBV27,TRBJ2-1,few,CAGPSASGHNEQFF,TGTGCCGGGCCGTCGGCTAGCGGCCACAATGAGCAGTTCTTC
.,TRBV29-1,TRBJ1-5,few,CSVESGGNQPQHF,TGCAGCGTTGAATCAGGGGGCAATCAGCCCCAGCATTTT
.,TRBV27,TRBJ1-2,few,CANPPRGDYGYTF,TGTGCCAACCCGCCAAGGGGCGACTATGGCTACACCTTC
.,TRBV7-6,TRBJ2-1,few,CASSLASGNNEQFF,TGTGCCAGCAGCTTAGCCTCAGGGAACAATGAGCAGTTCTTC
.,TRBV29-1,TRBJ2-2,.,CSVRLGPGELFF,TGCAGCGTCCGACTGGGGCCCGGGGAGCTGTTTTTT
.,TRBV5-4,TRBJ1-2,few,CASSRGWDGYTF,TGTGCCAGCAGCCGAGGCTGGGATGGCTACACCTTC
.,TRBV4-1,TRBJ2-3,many,CASSPGGQGTDTQYF,TGCGCCAGCAGCCCAGGTGGACAAGGCACAGATACGCAGTATTTT
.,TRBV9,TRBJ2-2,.,CASTLRTANTGELFF,TGTGCCAGCACCCTGAGGACCGCGAACACCGGGGAGCTGTTTTTT
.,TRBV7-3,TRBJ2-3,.,CASSLTLNTDTQYF,TGTGCCAGCAGCCTGACACTTAACACAGATACGCAGTATTTT
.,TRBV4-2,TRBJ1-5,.,CASSLGSGETGQPQHF,TGTGCCAGCAGCTTAGGATCGGGGGAAACAGGGCAGCCCCAGCATTTT
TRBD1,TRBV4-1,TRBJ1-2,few,CASNTGTGFNYGYTF,TGCGCCAGCAATACCGGGACAGGGTTTAACTATGGCTACACCTTC
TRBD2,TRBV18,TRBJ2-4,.,CASSPPSGGPKNIQYF,TGTGCCAGCTCACCACCGAGCGGGGGGCCCAAAAACATTCAGTACTTC
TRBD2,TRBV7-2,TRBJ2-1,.,CASSTLAGRVDDEQFF,TGTGCCAGCAGCACACTAGCGGGGAGGGTAGACGATGAGCAGTTCTTC
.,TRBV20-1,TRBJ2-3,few,CSARDGAGSTDTQYF,TGCAGTGCTAGAGATGGGGCGGGGAGCACAGATACGCAGTATTTT
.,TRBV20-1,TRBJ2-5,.,CSARLGEETQYF,TGCAGTGCTAGACTAGGGGAAGAGACCCAGTACTTC
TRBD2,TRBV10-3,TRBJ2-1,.,CAISGTSGGDNEQFF,TGTGCCATCAGTGGGACTAGCGGGGGGGACAATGAGCAGTTCTTC
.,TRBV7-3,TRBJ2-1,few,CASSSEDRLEQFF,TGTGCCAGCAGCTCCGAGGACAGACTTGAGCAGTTCTTC
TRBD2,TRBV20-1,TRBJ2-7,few,CSAMGARGATYEQYF,TGCAGTGCTATGGGGGCGCGGGGGGCCACCTACGAGCAGTACTTC
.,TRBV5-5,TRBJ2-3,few,CASSPGQTTTDTQYF,TGTGCCAGCAGCCCCGGCCAGACTACCACAGATACGCAGTATTTT
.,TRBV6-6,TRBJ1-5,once,CASSYGGWEKSQHF,TGTGCCAGCAGTTACGGGGGGTGGGAAAAATCCCAGCATTTT
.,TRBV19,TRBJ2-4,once,CASRPRGGAKNIQYF,TGTGCCAGTAGACCCCGAGGGGGAGCCAAAAACATTCAGTACTTC
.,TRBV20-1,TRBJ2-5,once,CSASRQVETQYF,TGCAGTGCTAGTCGCCAAGTGGAGACCCAGTACTTC
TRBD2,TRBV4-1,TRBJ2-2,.,CASSQDSGGAYTGELFF,TGCGCCAGCAGCCAAGATAGCGGGGGGGCATACACCGGGGAGCTGTTTTTT
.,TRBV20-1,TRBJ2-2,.,CSARDASTSKPTGELFF,TGCAGTGCTAGAGATGCATCAACAAGCAAGCCGACCGGGGAGCTGTTTTTT
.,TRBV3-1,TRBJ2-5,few,CASCSASQETQYF,TGTGCCAGCTGCTCGGCAAGCCAAGAGACCCAGTACTTC
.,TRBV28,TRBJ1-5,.,CASSSATEDNQPQHF,TGTGCCAGCAGTTCCGCGACGGAAGACAATCAGCCCCAGCATTTT
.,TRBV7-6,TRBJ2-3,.,CASSLDLVGGRDTQYF,TGTGCCAGCAGCTTAGACCTGGTCGGGGGAAGGGATACGCAGTATTTT
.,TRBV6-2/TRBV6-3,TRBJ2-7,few,CASSYSGSEQYF,TGTGCCAGCAGTTACTCAGGGAGCGAGCAGTACTTC
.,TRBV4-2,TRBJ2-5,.,CASSQDGAAREETQYF,TGTGCCAGCAGCCAAGACGGTGCGGCCCGAGAAGAGACCCAGTACTTC
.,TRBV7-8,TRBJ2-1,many,CASSMGMYNEQFF,TGTGCCAGCAGCATGGGAATGTACAATGAGCAGTTCTTC
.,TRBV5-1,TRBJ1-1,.,CASSSAGMDTEAFF,TGCGCCAGCAGCTCCGCCGGGATGGACACTGAAGCTTTCTTT
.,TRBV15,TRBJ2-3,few,CATSRDHGGQSTDTQYF,TGTGCCACCAGCAGAGATCATGGTGGTCAGAGCACAGATACGCAGTATTTT